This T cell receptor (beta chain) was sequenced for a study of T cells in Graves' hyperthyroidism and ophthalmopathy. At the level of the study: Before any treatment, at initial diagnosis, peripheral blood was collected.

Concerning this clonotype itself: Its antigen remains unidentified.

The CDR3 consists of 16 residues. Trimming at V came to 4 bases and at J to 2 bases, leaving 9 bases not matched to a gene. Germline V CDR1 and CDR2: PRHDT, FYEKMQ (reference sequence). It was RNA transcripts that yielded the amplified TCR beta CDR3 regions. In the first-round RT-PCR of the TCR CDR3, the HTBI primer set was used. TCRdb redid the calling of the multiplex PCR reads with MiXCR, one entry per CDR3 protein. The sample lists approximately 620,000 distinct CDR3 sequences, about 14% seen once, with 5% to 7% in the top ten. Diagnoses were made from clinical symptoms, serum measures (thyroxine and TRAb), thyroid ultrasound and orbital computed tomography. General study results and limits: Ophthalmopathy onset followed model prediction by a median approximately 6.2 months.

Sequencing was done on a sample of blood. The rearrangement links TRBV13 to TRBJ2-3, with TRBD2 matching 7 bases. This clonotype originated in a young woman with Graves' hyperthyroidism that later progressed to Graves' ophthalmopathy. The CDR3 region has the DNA TGTGCCAGCAGCTCCGGCGGGCGGGAGACCACAGATACGCAGTATTTT. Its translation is CASSSGGRETTDTQYF.